Listed below are T cell receptor beta chains from one sample, sequenced in a study of response to subunit inactivated influenza vaccine. TCRdb analysed the RT-PCR reads with MiXCR anew, one entry per CDR3 protein. Of 550,000 to 800,000 distinct CDR3 sequences detected, about 15% appear once; the ten largest clones hold around 7.3%. The sequences come from PBMCs from blood, collected 14 to 15 days before vaccination. These receptors all come from a man in his fifties who received an inactivated influenza vaccine. The CDR3 runs from the conserved cysteine through the conserved F or W. Each record gives: V gene, clone size, D gene, J gene, CDR3 DNA, CDR3 protein. A D gene is named only where the DNA matches it firmly. Clone sizes are given selectively: once, few, many, or a class where the clone is expanded.

V: TRBV7-2
size: .
D: TRBD1
J: TRBJ2-1
DNA: TGTGCCAGCAGCTTAGCCGAAGGGACAGGGAGGAAGTTCTTC
CDR3: CASSLAEGTGRKFF

V: TRBV20-1
size: .
D: TRBD2
J: TRBJ2-5
DNA: TGCAGTGCTAGAGTCGGGACTAGCGGGCCGGAGACCCAGTACTTC
CDR3: CSARVGTSGPETQYF

V: TRBV20-1
size: few
D: .
J: TRBJ2-7
DNA: TGCAGTGTTATAGGGGACGGAACGGGGGAGCAGTACTTC
CDR3: CSVIGDGTGEQYF

V: TRBV5-5
size: few
D: .
J: TRBJ2-7
DNA: TGTGCCAGCAGCATCACGAGCTCCTACGAGCAGTACTTC
CDR3: CASSITSSYEQYF

V: TRBV10-3
size: .
D: TRBD1
J: TRBJ2-7
DNA: TGTGCCATCAGGGGACAGGGGGCCGTCGACGAGCAGTACTTC
CDR3: CAIRGQGAVDEQYF

V: TRBV4-2
size: few
D: TRBD1
J: TRBJ2-4
DNA: TGTGCCAGCAGGGCCGGGACAGGGGCTACAAACATTCAGTACTTC
CDR3: CASRAGTGATNIQYF

V: TRBV7-3
size: many
D: .
J: TRBJ2-3
DNA: TGTGCCAGCAGCTTAATGGGGGCGGGCACAGATACGCAGTATTTT
CDR3: CASSLMGAGTDTQYF

V: TRBV5-1
size: .
D: TRBD1
J: TRBJ2-2
DNA: TGCGCCAGCAGCTCGCGGACAGGCTCCGACGGGGAGCTGTTTTTT
CDR3: CASSSRTGSDGELFF

V: TRBV20-1
size: few
D: TRBD1
J: TRBJ2-7
DNA: TGCAGTGCAAAACAGGGGGCTGGATACGAGCAGTACTTC
CDR3: CSAKQGAGYEQYF

V: TRBV7-2
size: many
D: TRBD1
J: TRBJ1-2
DNA: TGTGCCAGCAGCTTCCTCAGGGGGCACTACACCTTC
CDR3: CASSFLRGHYTF

V: TRBV7-8
size: many
D: .
J: TRBJ2-2
DNA: TGTGCCAGCAGCCTGGGCGGGGCCGTCACCGGGGAGCTGTTTTTT
CDR3: CASSLGGAVTGELFF

V: TRBV2
size: .
D: TRBD1
J: TRBJ1-3
DNA: TGTGCCAGCAGTGAGAGGGGGCCCACCATATATTTT
CDR3: CASSERGPTIYF

V: TRBV10-3
size: many
D: .
J: TRBJ2-7
DNA: TGTGCCATCAGTGATCTCTACGAGCAGTACTTC
CDR3: CAISDLYEQYF

V: TRBV20-1
size: .
D: .
J: TRBJ2-5
DNA: TGCAGTGCAGCTGGGAGCCTGCAAGAGACCCAGTACTTC
CDR3: CSAAGSLQETQYF

V: TRBV29-1
size: .
D: .
J: TRBJ2-1
DNA: TGCAGCGTTGGGACAGTGCCTGAGCAGTTCTTC
CDR3: CSVGTVPEQFF

V: TRBV3-1
size: .
D: TRBD2
J: TRBJ2-3
DNA: TGTGCCAGCAGCCAATCGGCTAGCGGGGGGTCATATACGCAGTATTTT
CDR3: CASSQSASGGSYTQYF

V: TRBV20-1
size: few
D: .
J: TRBJ2-7
DNA: TGCAGTGCCACAGGAAGCGGTACCTACGAGCAGTACTTC
CDR3: CSATGSGTYEQYF

V: TRBV6-2/TRBV6-3
size: .
D: .
J: TRBJ2-7
DNA: TGTGCCAGCAGTTACTCTTACGGGAACGAGCAGTACTTC
CDR3: CASSYSYGNEQYF

V: TRBV6-5
size: .
D: .
J: TRBJ2-7
DNA: TGTGCCAGCAGTTACTCGGGCAGCAGAGCCTACGAGCAGTACTTC
CDR3: CASSYSGSRAYEQYF

V: TRBV28
size: .
D: .
J: TRBJ2-5
DNA: TGTGCCAGCAGAAAGGCCAGCGTAGAGACCCAGTACTTC
CDR3: CASRKASVETQYF

V: TRBV9
size: .
D: .
J: TRBJ2-7
DNA: TGTGCCAGCAGCGTAGGTGAGTCAACCGTGCAGTACTTC
CDR3: CASSVGESTVQYF

V: TRBV4-1
size: few
D: TRBD2
J: TRBJ2-2
DNA: TGCGCCAGCAGCCGTAGCGGGAGATTGCTGAATATGAACACCGGGGAGCTGTTTTTT
CDR3: CASSRSGRLLNMNTGELFF

V: TRBV30
size: few
D: .
J: TRBJ2-1
DNA: TGTGCCTGGGTCGGCCACGGCTACAATGAGCAGTTCTTC
CDR3: CAWVGHGYNEQFF

V: TRBV7-8
size: many
D: .
J: TRBJ1-1
DNA: .
CDR3: CASSFGSGQKNTEAFF

V: TRBV11-2
size: .
D: TRBD1
J: TRBJ2-4
DNA: TGTGCCAGCAGCTTAACCGACAGGGGATACATTCAGTACTTC
CDR3: CASSLTDRGYIQYF

V: TRBV12-5
size: .
D: .
J: TRBJ2-2
DNA: TGTGCTTGTGCTAGGGAGAACACCGGGGAGCTGTTTTTT
CDR3: CACARENTGELFF

V: TRBV6-2/TRBV6-3
size: .
D: .
J: TRBJ2-2
DNA: TGTGCCAGCAGTCAGAAACAGTACACCGGGGAGCTGTTTTTT
CDR3: CASSQKQYTGELFF

V: TRBV28
size: .
D: TRBD1
J: TRBJ1-5
DNA: TGTGCCAGCAGTACCGGACAGGGCAACAATCAGCCCCAGCATTTT
CDR3: CASSTGQGNNQPQHF

V: TRBV5-1
size: .
D: TRBD1
J: TRBJ2-2
DNA: TGCGCCAGCAGCTACAGGACAGGGGGTATCACCGGGGAGCTGTTTTTT
CDR3: CASSYRTGGITGELFF

V: TRBV5-1
size: .
D: .
J: TRBJ2-5
DNA: TGCGCCAGCAGCTTGATAGGGCAGGGGCAAGAGACCCAGTACTTC
CDR3: CASSLIGQGQETQYF

V: TRBV5-4
size: few
D: TRBD2
J: TRBJ2-1
DNA: TGTGCCAGCAGCGGTACAAGCGGGAGCGTCTACAATGAGCAGTTCTTC
CDR3: CASSGTSGSVYNEQFF

V: TRBV11-1
size: many
D: .
J: TRBJ1-6
DNA: TGTGCCAGCAGCCTAGATGACAGCTATTCACCCCTCCACTTT
CDR3: CASSLDDSYSPLHF

V: TRBV12-3/TRBV12-4
size: .
D: TRBD1
J: TRBJ2-7
DNA: TGTGCCAGCAGTGTTGACAGGGATGGGCACGAGCAGTACTTC
CDR3: CASSVDRDGHEQYF

V: TRBV5-1
size: .
D: TRBD2
J: TRBJ2-5
DNA: TGCGCCAGCAGCCCCGGACTAGCGGGAGAGGACCAGTACTTC
CDR3: CASSPGLAGEDQYF

V: TRBV15
size: few
D: TRBD2
J: TRBJ2-6
DNA: TGTGCCACCAGACTAGCGGGAGCTGGTGGGGCCAACGTCCTGACTTTC
CDR3: CATRLAGAGGANVLTF

V: TRBV2
size: .
D: .
J: TRBJ2-2
DNA: TGTGCCAGCAGTGAAATTACAGCTAACACCGGGGAGCTGTTTTTT
CDR3: CASSEITANTGELFF

V: TRBV27
size: many
D: .
J: TRBJ2-1
DNA: TGTGCCAGCAGTATTTCTCAGACTCACAATGAGCAGTTCTTC
CDR3: CASSISQTHNEQFF

V: TRBV19
size: .
D: .
J: TRBJ2-6
DNA: TGTGCCAGTAGTGTCACTGGGGCCAACGTCCTGACTTTC
CDR3: CASSVTGANVLTF

V: TRBV27
size: few
D: .
J: TRBJ1-5
DNA: TGTGCCAGCAGTTTGGCCTCCCAACAGCCCCAGCATTTT
CDR3: CASSLASQQPQHF

V: TRBV12-3/TRBV12-4
size: many
D: .
J: TRBJ1-3
DNA: TGTGCCAGCAGTCGTAGGCTGAGCTCTGGAAACACCATATATTTT
CDR3: CASSRRLSSGNTIYF

V: TRBV2
size: .
D: TRBD2
J: TRBJ2-1
DNA: TGTGCCAGCAGTGATAGCGGGAGAACGAATGAGCAGTTCTTC
CDR3: CASSDSGRTNEQFF

V: TRBV2
size: few
D: .
J: TRBJ1-3
DNA: TGTGCCAGCAGTGAGGGGGGGTTCTCTGGAAACACCATATATTTT
CDR3: CASSEGGFSGNTIYF

V: TRBV10-3
size: .
D: .
J: TRBJ2-2
DNA: TGTGCCATCAGAATTGGGGGAGGATCCGGGGAGCTGTTTTTT
CDR3: CAIRIGGGSGELFF

V: TRBV4-2
size: .
D: TRBD1
J: TRBJ1-5
DNA: TGTGCCAGCAGCCAAGGGACAGGGGATCAGCCCCAGCATTTT
CDR3: CASSQGTGDQPQHF

V: TRBV15
size: .
D: .
J: TRBJ2-7
DNA: TGTGCCACCAGCAGAGAAGAACAGGGTGTAGCCTACGAGCAGTACTTC
CDR3: CATSREEQGVAYEQYF

V: TRBV20-1
size: few
D: .
J: TRBJ1-1
DNA: TGCAGTGCGAACACGGGGAGGGGCGTGAACACTGAAGCTTTCTTT
CDR3: CSANTGRGVNTEAFF

V: TRBV6-1
size: .
D: .
J: TRBJ2-5
DNA: TGTGCCACCGAAACCCATTCGAGAGCGGGTAAAGAGACCCAGTACTTC
CDR3: CATETHSRAGKETQYF

V: TRBV29-1
size: .
D: TRBD1
J: TRBJ1-2
DNA: TGCAGCGTTCTCGACAGGGGGAACTATGGCTACACCTTC
CDR3: CSVLDRGNYGYTF

V: TRBV5-1
size: few
D: .
J: TRBJ2-2
DNA: TGCGCCAGCAGCATGATTCCAGGGGGAGGAACCGGGGAGCTGTTTTTT
CDR3: CASSMIPGGGTGELFF

V: TRBV19
size: many
D: TRBD2
J: TRBJ2-1
DNA: TGTGCCAGTAGCGGGAGGGGTTACAATGAGCAGTTCTTC
CDR3: CASSGRGYNEQFF

V: TRBV12-3/TRBV12-4
size: few
D: TRBD1
J: TRBJ2-7
DNA: TGTGCCAGCAGTAACAGGGGGGAGGCATACTTC
CDR3: CASSNRGEAYF

V: TRBV27
size: .
D: TRBD2
J: TRBJ2-7
DNA: TGTGCCAGCAGAAATAGCGGGAGGGCCTGGTACGAGCAGTACTTC
CDR3: CASRNSGRAWYEQYF

V: TRBV4-3
size: many
D: .
J: TRBJ2-2
DNA: TGCGCCAGCAGCCAAGACTTGACTTCGAACACCGGGGAGCTGTTTTTT
CDR3: CASSQDLTSNTGELFF

V: TRBV12-3/TRBV12-4
size: .
D: TRBD1
J: TRBJ2-1
DNA: TGTGCCAGCAGTTCCCTCAAATTTACAGGGGCCCTAGGAATCCACAATGAGCAGTTCTTC
CDR3: CASSSLKFTGALGIHNEQFF

V: TRBV7-9
size: few
D: .
J: TRBJ2-1
DNA: TGTGCCAGCAGCTTAGCGGAGCGGGCGTTCTCCTACAATGAGCAGTTCTTC
CDR3: CASSLAERAFSYNEQFF

V: TRBV10-3
size: .
D: TRBD1
J: TRBJ2-2
DNA: TGTGCCATCGGGCAGGGGGCGAACACCGGGGAGCTGTTTTTT
CDR3: CAIGQGANTGELFF

V: TRBV7-2
size: few
D: .
J: TRBJ2-3
DNA: TGTGCCAGCAGCTTAGCTCGGGAGCGCGCAGATACGCAGTATTTT
CDR3: CASSLARERADTQYF

V: TRBV5-8
size: .
D: .
J: TRBJ2-7
DNA: TGTGCCAGCAGCTTTCCTCCCTACGAGCAGTACTTC
CDR3: CASSFPPYEQYF

V: TRBV19
size: few
D: .
J: TRBJ2-5
DNA: TGTGCCAGTAGTATAGATTCAGAGACCCAGTACTTC
CDR3: CASSIDSETQYF